This TCR beta chain was documented in a study of blood T cell repertoires in COVID-19. Background on the study: There were acute and convalescent COVID-19 samples, and they came from the United States, Italy and Spain. Sources were T cells, B-cell-depleted T cells, or PBMCs; the material itself was cDNA or gDNA.

Germline lookup yields CDR1 MNHEY and CDR2 SVGEGT. The V and J ends lost 6 bases and 6 bases respectively, with 20 bases between them. This CDR3 is built from 15 residues. Authors' processing steps: Reference gene primer amplification gave estimated nucleated cell counts. Sequencing used immunoSEQ multiplex PCR; TCRdb keeps in-frame clones, though not all of them. V, J and clone size were drawn from that table, and D and trimming were deduced from the DNA. There are just over 200,000 clones in the sample; roughly 80% occur only once, and approximately 6% lies in the top ten. The V and J genes are TRBV6-2 or TRBV6-3 and TRBJ1-1, with a tentative D call TRBD1 (5 bases). Source material: peripheral blood. The source is a woman in her 70s with acute or convalescent COVID-19. CDR3 nucleotides: TGTGCCAGCAGCCGCAATCTCGGGGGGATCCCTGAAGCTTTCTTT. Translation: CASSRNLGGIPEAFF.